This entry lists 25 T cell receptor beta chains sequenced from one sample in a study of blood T cell repertoires in COVID-19 (dated by TCRdb to about 2020). Receptor libraries were prepared by the immunoSEQ multiplex PCR assay. TCRdb retrieved this table from immuneACCESS and kept in-frame rearrangements only. Not all clones are present; in checked studies, unresolved V genes account for under half, and no reason is known for the remainder. The sample table records about 220,000 clones; 90% of these occur just once. The top ten hold less than 15% of the sample. Source material: PBMCs or T cells enriched from blood (not recorded which). These TCRs come from a man aged 25-40 years who had been exposed to COVID-19.

The chain has TRBV7-3 and TRBJ1-1, with TRBD1 matching 10 bases. The V segment lost 4 bases and the J segment 6 bases; nucleotides outside the gene matches: 14. Germline V gene lookup returns CDR1 SGHTA and CDR2 FQGTGA. This CDR3 is built from 17 residues. The CDR3 loop reads CASSSVPGQGPDPEAFF. The CDR3 DNA is TGTGCCAGCAGCTCAGTCCCGGGACAGGGGCCGGACCCTGAAGCTTTCTTT.

DNA for the CDR3: TGTGCCACCCGGACAGGGGGTCTTGAGCAGTTCTTC. Protein: CATRTGGLEQFF. This chain connects TRBV27 to TRBJ2-1; 10 bases agree with TRBD1. With V trimmed by 10 bases and J by 9 bases, 6 bases remained unmatched. Germline assignment: CDR1 MNHEY and CDR2 SMNVEV (reference sequence). This CDR3 is 12 amino acids long.

V gene TRBV12-3 or TRBV12-4 combines with J gene TRBJ1-2, with 7 bases identical to TRBD1. The CDR3 length is 12 residues. The V gene end was trimmed by 7 bases and the J gene end by 8 bases; junction bases not matched to a gene: 7. The CDR3 bases are TGTGCCAGCACCAGGACAGGACGGGGCTACACCTTC. Translation: CASTRTGRGYTF.

The chain links TRBV4-2 to TRBJ1-2, with TRBD1 matching over 11 bases. V trimming: 4 bases; J trimming: 2 bases; junction bases outside the gene matches: 12. This CDR3 contains 18 residues. CDR1 is LGHNA, CDR2 YNFKEQ, per germline. The CDR3 sequence: CASSPKVSGTGGNYGYTF. The CDR3 region has the DNA TGTGCCAGCAGCCCGAAGGTATCCGGGACAGGGGGGAACTATGGCTACACCTTC.

The rearrangement links TRBV5-1 to TRBJ2-1; the D gene is possibly TRBD2 (6 bases). Germline lookup yields CDR1 SGHRS and CDR2 YFSETQ. The CDR3 consists of 13 residues. V was trimmed by 5 bases and J by 5 bases, leaving 11 bases between them. The CDR3 loop reads CASSGGPNNEQFF. CDR3 DNA sequence: TGCGCCAGCAGTGGAGGGCCTAACAATGAGCAGTTCTTC.

The table lists this clone with a few counts. The chain recombines TRBV6-5 with TRBJ2-7; the D is unclear. Trimming shortened V by 5 bases and J by 3 bases, and 5 bases separated the two germline ends. CDR3 length: 11 residues. In germline, CDR1 is MNHEY, CDR2 SVGAGI. CDR3 region: CASSNYYEQYF. The CDR3 DNA reads as TGTGCCAGCAGTAATTACTACGAGCAGTACTTC.

This chain connects TRBV5-5 to TRBJ1-2, with TRBD1 matching over 10 bases. The CDR3 consists of 17 residues. Germline values: CDR1 SGHKS, CDR2 YYEKEE (reference sequence). V trimming: 0 bases; J trimming: 8 bases; junction bases outside the gene matches: 13. The CDR3 nucleotides read TGTGCCAGCAGCTTGGAGGGGACAGGGGTCTTCAGATCAGGCTACACCTTC. This gives the protein CASSLEGTGVFRSGYTF.

This clone was counted a single time. V and J are TRBV5-1 and TRBJ1-2, with D possibly being TRBD1 (5 bases). This CDR3 has 16 residues. The V end lost 1 base, the J end lost 1 base, and 14 bases lay between the germline ends. Germline V gene sequence: CDR1 SGHRS, CDR2 YFSETQ. CDR3 residues: CASSLRQGTFNYGYTF. DNA of the CDR3: TGCGCCAGCAGCTTGCGGCAGGGAACGTTTAACTATGGCTACACCTTC.

This rearrangement joins TRBV4-3 to TRBJ1-4; no clear D. CDR1 is LGHNA and CDR2 is YSLEER in the germline V gene. The CDR3 consists of 14 residues. The germline V and J ends were trimmed by 1 base and 4 bases, with 7 bases remaining between them. The CDR3 loop reads CASSQGVFNEKLFF. The CDR3 DNA reads as TGCGCCAGCAGCCAAGGAGTATTTAATGAAAAACTGTTTTTT.

J is TRBJ2-4 and V is TRBV5-1, with no clear D. The CDR3 has 13 residues. V dropped 1 base and J dropped 5 bases, with 7 bases sitting between them. Germline-derived CDR1 and CDR2 are SGHRS and YFSETQ. CDR3 nucleotide sequence: TGCGCCAGCAGCTTGCCGTCCCAAAACATTCAGTACTTC. Protein product: CASSLPSQNIQYF.

The chain carries TRBV6-1 and TRBJ1-2; 11 bases are a match to TRBD1. This CDR3 region has 15 residues. Trimming cost V 3 bases and J 4 bases; bases outside gene matches: 4. Per germline, CDR1 MNHNS and CDR2 SASEGT. The DNA of the CDR3 is TGTGCCAGCAGTGACCCCGGGACAGGGGGCTATGGCTACACCTTC. It translates to CASSDPGTGGYGYTF.

Only a few counts were recorded for this clone. This chain joins TRBV7-2 and TRBJ1-6; a possible D gene is TRBD1 (5 bases). The germline V gene encodes CDR1 SGHTA and CDR2 FQGNSA. The CDR3 is 15 amino acids. V was clipped by 5 bases and J by 8 bases, with 16 bases between them. CDR3 in amino acids: CASSSRRGDYSPLHF. The DNA of the CDR3 is TGTGCCAGCAGCAGTCGACGGGGGGATTATTCACCCCTCCACTTT.

CDR3 DNA: TGCGCCAGCAGCTTGGATTCAGGGGGCTCCGGAAACACCATATATTTT. Its protein product is CASSLDSGGSGNTIYF. This chain uses TRBV5-1 with TRBJ1-3; 8 bases are shared with TRBD1. The CDR3 consists of 16 residues. J lost 4 bases, V lost 0 bases, and 6 bases had no gene match. Germline V CDR1 and CDR2: SGHRS, YFSETQ.

The chain couples TRBV4-2 to TRBJ2-4; a weak D match, TRBD1 (5 bases). V was clipped by 1 base and J by 0 bases, with 16 bases between them. This CDR3 is built from 18 residues. Germline V gives CDR1 LGHNA, CDR2 YNFKEQ. The CDR3 protein is CASSQVSDNYKAKNIQYF. As DNA, the CDR3 is TGTGCCAGCAGCCAAGTTTCGGACAACTACAAAGCCAAAAACATTCAGTACTTC.

In its sample, this clone was seen a few times. The chain combines TRBV21-1 with TRBJ2-2; the D call in the table, TRBD2, was not verified against the DNA. TRBV21-1 is described as a pseudogene. The CDR3 consists of 16 residues. For the CDR3, the DNA is TGTGCCAGCAGCGCTCCTAGCGGGGACCTTACCGGGGAGCTGTTTTTT. The encoded protein is CASSAPSGDLTGELFF.

The genes are TRBV29-1 and TRBJ2-7; 11 bases map to TRBD1. CDR1 is SQVTM, CDR2 ANQGSEA, per germline. After removal of 6 bases from V and 5 bases from J, the junction contained 6 bases not matched to a gene. CDR3 size: 13 residues. CDR3 residues: CSVGTGGKNEQYF. DNA of the CDR3: TGCAGCGTGGGGACAGGGGGGAAGAACGAGCAGTACTTC.

The chain couples TRBV15 to TRBJ1-2; D gene uncertain. The CDR3 runs to 13 residues. CDR1 LNHNV and CDR2 YYDKDF come from the germline V gene (reference sequence). The V gene lost 9 bases and the J gene lost 8 bases, with 19 bases spanning the gap. The CDR3 coding sequence is TGTGCCACGCAAAGTCAGGATTTGTGGGGCTACACCTTC. This codes for CATQSQDLWGYTF.

V is TRBV5-4 and J is TRBJ1-2; maybe TRBD1 (5 bases). Germline assignment: CDR1 SGHNT and CDR2 YYREEE (reference sequence). The germline V and J ends were trimmed by 5 bases and 6 bases, with 23 bases remaining between them. The CDR3 runs to 16 residues. The CDR3 DNA sequence: TGTGCCAGCAGGTCCGAGTGGGGCAACGATTTAAATGGCTACACCTTC. Residues: CASRSEWGNDLNGYTF.

The chain uses TRBV9 and TRBJ1-1; D not certain. The V end was cut by 3 bases, the J end by 3 bases, with 18 bases between. Germline V gene lookup returns CDR1 SGDLS and CDR2 YYNGEE. This CDR3 region has 16 residues. CDR3 nucleotides: TGTGCCAGCAGCGCTCGGCCGGGCACCGGGGACACTGAAGCTTTCTTT. This gives the protein CASSARPGTGDTEAFF.

The chain carries TRBV5-1 and TRBJ2-1; D remains ambiguous. There are 15 residues in the CDR3. With 0 bases removed from V and 2 bases from J, the gap between germline ends came to 9 bases. Germline V gene data show CDR1 as SGHRS and CDR2 as YFSETQ. The CDR3 coding sequence is TGCGCCAGCAGCTTGGCCATGAGCGCCTACAATGAGCAGTTCTTC. Translation: CASSLAMSAYNEQFF.

The genes are TRBV21-1 and TRBJ1-4; TRBD1 was called by the table and not checked on the DNA. TRBV21-1 is labeled a pseudogene. This CDR3 spans 19 amino acids. The CDR3 sequence: CASSKTLDRGRGKFEKLFF. As DNA, the CDR3 is TGTGCCAGCAGCAAAACCCTCGACAGGGGGCGAGGGAAGTTTGAAAAACTGTTTTTT.

J is TRBJ2-5 and V is TRBV4-2, with TRBD1 as a possible D gene (6 bases). The V end was cut by 1 base, the J end by 4 bases, with 10 bases between. Germline values: CDR1 LGHNA, CDR2 YNFKEQ. The CDR3 sequence is 14 residues long. This CDR3 is CASSQVGGLETQYF. For the CDR3, the DNA is TGTGCCAGCAGCCAAGTAGGGGGATTAGAGACCCAGTACTTC.

The chain has TRBV24-1 and TRBJ1-5; 8 nucleotides line up with TRBD1. Germline CDR1 KGHDR, CDR2 SFDVKD. The CDR3 has 16 residues. V lost 7 bases to trimming and J lost 0 bases; unmatched junction nucleotides: 7. This CDR3 is CATSPGTGNSNQPQHF. The CDR3 DNA follows: TGTGCCACCAGCCCCGGGACAGGCAATAGCAATCAGCCCCAGCATTTT.

The chain carries TRBV9 and TRBJ2-1; 7 bases fit TRBD2. The CDR3 is 14 residues long. Germline CDR1 and CDR2: SGDLS and YYNGEE. J gave up 5 bases and V 4 bases, and 6 bases lay outside the gene matches. The chain's CDR3 is CASSQAAGHNEQFF. The CDR3 DNA is TGTGCCAGCAGCCAGGCAGCGGGGCACAATGAGCAGTTCTTC.

The chain links TRBV30 to TRBJ2-3; perhaps TRBD1 as D (6 bases). Trimming removed 2 bases from V and 3 bases from J, with 9 bases in between. The CDR3 extends over 13 amino acids. The germline V gene encodes CDR1 GTSNPN and CDR2 SVGIG (reference sequence). The CDR3 sequence is CAWSYRETDTQYF. Written as DNA, the CDR3 is TGTGCCTGGAGTTACAGGGAGACAGATACGCAGTATTTT.